This T cell receptor beta chain was identified in a study of blood T cell repertoires in COVID-19. Trimming cost V 0 bases and J 8 bases, with 12 bases left between them. CDR3 length equals 15 residues. Germline V gene sequence: CDR1 SGHTS, CDR2 YDEGEE. The repertoire was sequenced with immunoSEQ multiplex PCR; TCRdb's copy has only in-frame clones and lacks some. The sample records approximately 200,000 clones, more than 80% being singletons. The specimen sequenced was PBMCs or T cells enriched from blood (not recorded which). The genes are TRBV5-8 and TRBJ1-6; D is perhaps TRBD1 (5 bases). The source of this sequence is a man between 35 and 55 years old who had recovered from COVID-19. CDR3 in amino acids: CASSLAPGTYSPLHF. In DNA form, the CDR3 reads TGTGCCAGCAGCTTGGCCCCCGGGACTTATTCACCCCTCCACTTT.